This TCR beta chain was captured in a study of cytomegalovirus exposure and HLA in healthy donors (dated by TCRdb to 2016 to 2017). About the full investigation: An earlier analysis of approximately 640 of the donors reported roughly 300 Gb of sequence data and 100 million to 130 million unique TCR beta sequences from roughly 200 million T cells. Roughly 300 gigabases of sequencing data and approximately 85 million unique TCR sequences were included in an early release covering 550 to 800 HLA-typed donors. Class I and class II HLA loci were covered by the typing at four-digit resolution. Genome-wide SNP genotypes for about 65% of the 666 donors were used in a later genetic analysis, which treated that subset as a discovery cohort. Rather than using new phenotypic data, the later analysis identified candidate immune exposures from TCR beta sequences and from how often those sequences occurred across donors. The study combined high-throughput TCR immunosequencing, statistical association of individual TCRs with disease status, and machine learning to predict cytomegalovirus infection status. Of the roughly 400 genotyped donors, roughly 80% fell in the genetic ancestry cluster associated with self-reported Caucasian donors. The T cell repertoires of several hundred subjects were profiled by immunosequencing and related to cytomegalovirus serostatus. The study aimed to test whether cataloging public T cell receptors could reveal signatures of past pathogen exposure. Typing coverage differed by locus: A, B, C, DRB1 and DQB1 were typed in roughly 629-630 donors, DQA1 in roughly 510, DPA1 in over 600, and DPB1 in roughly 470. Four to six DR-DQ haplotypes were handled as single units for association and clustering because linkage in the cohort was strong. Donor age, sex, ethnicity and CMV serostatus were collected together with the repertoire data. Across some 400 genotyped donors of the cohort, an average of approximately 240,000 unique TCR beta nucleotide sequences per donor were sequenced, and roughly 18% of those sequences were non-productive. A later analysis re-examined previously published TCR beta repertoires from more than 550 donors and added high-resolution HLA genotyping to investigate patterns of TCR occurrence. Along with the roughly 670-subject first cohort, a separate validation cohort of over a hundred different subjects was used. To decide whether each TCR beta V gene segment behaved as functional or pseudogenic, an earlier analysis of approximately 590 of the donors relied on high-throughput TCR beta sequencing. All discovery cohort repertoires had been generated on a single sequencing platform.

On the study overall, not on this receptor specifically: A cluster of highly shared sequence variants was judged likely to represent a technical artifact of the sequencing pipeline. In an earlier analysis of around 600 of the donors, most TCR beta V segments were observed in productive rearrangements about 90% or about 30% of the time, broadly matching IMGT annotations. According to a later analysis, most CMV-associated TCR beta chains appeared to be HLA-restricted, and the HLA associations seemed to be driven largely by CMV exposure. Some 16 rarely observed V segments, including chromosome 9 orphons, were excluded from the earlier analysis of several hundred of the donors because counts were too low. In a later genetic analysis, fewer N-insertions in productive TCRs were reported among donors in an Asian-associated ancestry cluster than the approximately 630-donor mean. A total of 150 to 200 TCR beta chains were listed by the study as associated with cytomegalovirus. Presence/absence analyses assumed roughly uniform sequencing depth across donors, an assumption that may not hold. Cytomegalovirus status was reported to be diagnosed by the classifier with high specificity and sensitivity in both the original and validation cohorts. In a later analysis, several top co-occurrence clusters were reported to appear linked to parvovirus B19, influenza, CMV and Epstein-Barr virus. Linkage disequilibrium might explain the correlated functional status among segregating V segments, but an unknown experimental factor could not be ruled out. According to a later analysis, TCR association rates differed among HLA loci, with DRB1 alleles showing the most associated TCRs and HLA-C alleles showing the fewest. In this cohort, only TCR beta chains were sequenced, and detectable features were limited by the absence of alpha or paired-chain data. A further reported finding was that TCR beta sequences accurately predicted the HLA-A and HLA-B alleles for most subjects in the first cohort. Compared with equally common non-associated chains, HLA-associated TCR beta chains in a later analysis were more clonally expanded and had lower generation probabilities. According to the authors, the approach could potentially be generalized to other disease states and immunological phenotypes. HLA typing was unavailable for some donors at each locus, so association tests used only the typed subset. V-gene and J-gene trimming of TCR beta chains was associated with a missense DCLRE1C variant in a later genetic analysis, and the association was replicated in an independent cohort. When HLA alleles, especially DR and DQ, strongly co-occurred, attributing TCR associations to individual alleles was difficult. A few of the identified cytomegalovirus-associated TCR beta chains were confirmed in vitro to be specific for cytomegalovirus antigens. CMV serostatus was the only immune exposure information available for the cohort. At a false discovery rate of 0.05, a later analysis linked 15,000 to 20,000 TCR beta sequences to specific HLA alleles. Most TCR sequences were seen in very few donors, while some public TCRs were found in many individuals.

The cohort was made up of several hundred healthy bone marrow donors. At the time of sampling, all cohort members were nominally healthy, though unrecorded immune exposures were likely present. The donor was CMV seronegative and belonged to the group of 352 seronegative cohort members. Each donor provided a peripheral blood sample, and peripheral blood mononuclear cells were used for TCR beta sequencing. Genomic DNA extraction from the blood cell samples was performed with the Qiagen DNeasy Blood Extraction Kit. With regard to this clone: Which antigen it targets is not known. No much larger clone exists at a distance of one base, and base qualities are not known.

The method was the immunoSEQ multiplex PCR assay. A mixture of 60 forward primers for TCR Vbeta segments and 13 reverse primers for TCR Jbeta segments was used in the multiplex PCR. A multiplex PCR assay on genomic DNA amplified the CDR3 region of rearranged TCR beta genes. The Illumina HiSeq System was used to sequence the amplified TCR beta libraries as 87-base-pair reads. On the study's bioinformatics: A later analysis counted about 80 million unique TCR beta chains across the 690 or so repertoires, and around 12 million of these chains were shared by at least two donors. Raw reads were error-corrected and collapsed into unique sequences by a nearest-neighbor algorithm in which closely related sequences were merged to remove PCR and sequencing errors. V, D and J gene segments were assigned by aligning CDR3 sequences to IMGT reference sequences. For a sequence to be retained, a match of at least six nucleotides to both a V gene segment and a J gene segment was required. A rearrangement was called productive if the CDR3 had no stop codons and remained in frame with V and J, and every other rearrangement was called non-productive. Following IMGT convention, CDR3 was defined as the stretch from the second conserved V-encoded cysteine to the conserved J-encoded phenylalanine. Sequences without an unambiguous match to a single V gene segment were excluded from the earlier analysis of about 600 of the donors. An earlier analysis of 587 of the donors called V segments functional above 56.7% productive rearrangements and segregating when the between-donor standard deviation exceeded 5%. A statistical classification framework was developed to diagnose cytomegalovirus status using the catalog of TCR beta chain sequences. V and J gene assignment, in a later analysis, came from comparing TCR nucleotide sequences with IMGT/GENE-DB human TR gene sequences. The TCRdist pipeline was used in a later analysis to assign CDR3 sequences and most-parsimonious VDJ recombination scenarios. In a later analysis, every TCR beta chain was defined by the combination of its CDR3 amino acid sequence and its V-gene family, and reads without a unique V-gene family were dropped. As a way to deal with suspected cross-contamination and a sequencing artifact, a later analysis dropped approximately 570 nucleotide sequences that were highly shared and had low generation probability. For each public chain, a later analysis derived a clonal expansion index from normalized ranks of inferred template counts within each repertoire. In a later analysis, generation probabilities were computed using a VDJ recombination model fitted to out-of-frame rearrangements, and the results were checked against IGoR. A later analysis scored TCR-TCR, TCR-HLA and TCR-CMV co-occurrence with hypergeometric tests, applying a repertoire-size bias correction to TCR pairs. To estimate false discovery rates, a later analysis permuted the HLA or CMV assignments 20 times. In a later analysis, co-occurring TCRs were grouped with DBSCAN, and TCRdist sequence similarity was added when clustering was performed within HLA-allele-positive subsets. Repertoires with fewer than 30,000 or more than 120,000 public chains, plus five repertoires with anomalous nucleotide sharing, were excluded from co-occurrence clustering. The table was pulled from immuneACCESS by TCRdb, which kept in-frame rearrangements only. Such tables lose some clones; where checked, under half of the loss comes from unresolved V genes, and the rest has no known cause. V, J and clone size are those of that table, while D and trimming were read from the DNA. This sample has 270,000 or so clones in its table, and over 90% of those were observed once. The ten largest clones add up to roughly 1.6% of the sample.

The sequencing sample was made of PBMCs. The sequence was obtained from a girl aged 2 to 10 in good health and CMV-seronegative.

CDR3 region: CASSQEGGYEQYF. The DNA sequence is as follows: TGCGCCAGCAGCCAAGAGGGGGGCTACGAGCAGTACTTC. The sequence joins TRBV4-1 to TRBJ2-7, and TRBD2 may be the D gene, going by 6 matching bases. CDR1 and CDR2 (MGHRA, YSYEKL) derive from the germline V gene. From the cysteine through the phenylalanine, the CDR3 covers 13 amino acids. The DNA shown is the 39-base CDR3, in frame from base 1. The germline ends are 6 bases apart after V is trimmed by 0 bases and J by 3 bases.